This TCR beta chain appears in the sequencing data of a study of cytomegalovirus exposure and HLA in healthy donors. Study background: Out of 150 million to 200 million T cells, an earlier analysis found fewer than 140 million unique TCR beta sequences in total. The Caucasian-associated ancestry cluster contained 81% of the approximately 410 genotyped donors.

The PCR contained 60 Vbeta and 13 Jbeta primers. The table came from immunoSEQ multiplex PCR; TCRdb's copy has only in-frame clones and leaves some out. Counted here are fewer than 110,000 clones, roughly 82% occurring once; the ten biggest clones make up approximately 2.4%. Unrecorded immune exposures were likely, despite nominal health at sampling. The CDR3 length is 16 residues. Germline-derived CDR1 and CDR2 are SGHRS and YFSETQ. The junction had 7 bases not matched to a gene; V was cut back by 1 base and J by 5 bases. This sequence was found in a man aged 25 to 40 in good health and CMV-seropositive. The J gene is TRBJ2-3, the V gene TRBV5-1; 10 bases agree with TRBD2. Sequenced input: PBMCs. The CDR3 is CASSLQAGGVGDTQYF. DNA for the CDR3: TGCGCCAGCAGCTTGCAAGCGGGGGGGGTTGGAGATACGCAGTATTTT.